This T cell receptor (beta chain) came from a study of cytomegalovirus exposure and HLA in healthy donors. General study findings and limits: The study labeled 164 TCR beta chains cytomegalovirus-associated. Most observed TCR sequences were rare, whereas some public TCRs were detected in many donors. The finding came from a later analysis; first-cohort TCR clusters tended to co-occur in the 95 to 150 validation repertoires.

From the roughly 110-subject validation cohort, which was separate from the approximately 720-subject first cohort, the donors were drawn. To note about this clone: The antigen is undetermined.

Germline V CDR1 and CDR2: SGDLS, YYNGEE. The CDR3 spans 15 residues. Trimming took off 3 bases at V and 0 bases at J, with 10 bases between the two ends. TCRdb's table, derived via immunoSEQ multiplex PCR, lists solely in-frame clones and lacks some. The table shows about 50,000 clones, with 88% occurring only once. This chain joins TRBV9 and TRBJ1-3, with unresolved D. The receptor was derived from a woman aged 25 to 39 in good health and CMV-seronegative. The sample consisted of PBMCs. CDR3 in amino acids: CASSEDGSSGNTIYF. In DNA form, the CDR3 reads TGTGCCAGCAGCGAGGACGGGAGCTCTGGAAACACCATATATTTT.